The clone carrying this T cell receptor beta chain was detected ten times or more. Amplified regions were TCR beta CDR3 sequences from RNA transcripts. TCR CDR3 underwent first-round RT-PCR with the HTBI primer set. Each CDR3 protein gets one entry after TCRdb re-called the multiplex PCR reads with MiXCR. The sample records some 600,000 distinct CDR3 sequences, approximately 13% being singletons. The sample comes from a study of T cells in Graves' hyperthyroidism and ophthalmopathy. Specimen: blood. This clonotype originated in a woman aged 30 to 39 with Graves' hyperthyroidism that later progressed to Graves' ophthalmopathy.

CDR3: CASSSVVPTNEKLFF. The CDR3 DNA follows: TGTGCCAGCAGTTCCGTAGTCCCAACTAATGAAAAACTGTTTTTT. The chain uses TRBV28 and TRBJ1-4; D unresolved. V lost 4 bases and J lost 0, with 9 bases in between. Germline V gives CDR1 MDHEN, CDR2 SYDVKM. The CDR3 loop spans 15 amino acids.